What follows are 9 T cell receptor beta chains derived from one specimen sequenced in a study of breast tumors, draining lymph nodes, adjacent tissues. Axillary draining lymph nodes of breast cancer patients supplied the node samples. One entry per CDR3 protein, called by TCRdb with MiXCR from the multiplex PCR reads. The sample includes about 89,000 distinct CDR3 sequences, around 29% of them seen just once. The sequencing input was axillary lymph node tissue. All receptors derive from a female donor with breast cancer. Some clones in this sample may be carry-over from other donors' samples.

The rearrangement joins TRBV24-1 to TRBJ1-2, with 12 bases identical to TRBD1. With V trimmed by 7 bases and J by 8 bases, 4 bases remained unmatched. This CDR3 has 13 residues. The germline CDR1 and CDR2 sequences are KGHDR and SFDVKD. CDR3 protein: CATRGQGARGYTF. The CDR3 DNA reads as TGTGCCACCAGGGGACAGGGGGCGCGGGGCTACACCTTC.

This clonotype was counted at least ten times. The CDR3 here is CASSSNSNQPQHF. The CDR3 DNA follows: TGTGCCAGCAGCTCGAATAGCAATCAGCCCCAGCATTTT. This chain connects TRBV7-2 to TRBJ1-5; no firm D call. V was trimmed by 4 bases and J by 0 bases, leaving 4 bases between them. The CDR3 is 13 residues long. CDR1 is SGHTA and CDR2 is FQGNSA in the germline V gene.

This clonotype was counted many times. V and J are TRBV10-1 and TRBJ2-5; TRBD2 matches 7 bases. Looked up from germline, CDR1 is WNHNN and CDR2 is SYGVQD (reference sequence). There are 15 residues in the CDR3. V shed 0 bases and J 4 bases; nucleotides not matched to a gene: 5. The CDR3 is CASSESAGDRETQYF. DNA of the CDR3: TGCGCCAGCAGTGAGTCGGCGGGAGACCGAGAGACCCAGTACTTC.

This clonotype was seen repeatedly, ten times or more. The CDR3: CASSSLDSFNEKLFF. CDR3 bases: TGTGCCAGCAGTTCCTTGGACAGTTTTAATGAAAAACTGTTTTTT. The chain is built from TRBV27 and TRBJ1-4; the D gene is possibly TRBD1 (6 bases). The length of the CDR3 is 15 residues. Per the germline V gene, CDR1 is MNHEY and CDR2 is SMNVEV (reference sequence). Deletions cut 4 bases from V and 4 bases from J, with 13 bases between.

Details on this clonotype: The junction departs from germline at one end; a sequencing error may be responsible. This chain connects TRBV11-3 to TRBJ2-2; no clear D gene. The CDR3 extends over 11 amino acids. From germline, CDR1 is SGHNT and CDR2 YENEEA. The CDR3 DNA sequence: TGTGCTAGCAGCCCGGCCGGGGAGCTGTTTTTT. This encodes CASSPAGELFF.

Of note for this clonotype: The junction shows a germline mismatch at one end, possibly a read error. The chain carries TRBV9 and TRBJ1-6, with 11 nucleotides matching TRBD1. Germline V gene lookup returns CDR1 SGDLS and CDR2 YYNGEE. The length of the CDR3 is 15 residues. CDR3 nucleotides: TGTGCCAGCAGCGTGGGACAGGGGGATAATTCACCCCCCCGCTTT. Encoded protein: CASSVGQGDNSPPRF.

This sequence joins TRBV7-2 and TRBJ1-6; D perhaps matches TRBD1 (6 bases). The CDR3 contains 15 residues. The germline V gene has CDR1 SGHTA and CDR2 FQGNSA. Trimming took off 8 bases at V and 7 bases at J, with 18 bases between the two ends. CDR3 loop: CASLDGGAGNSPLHF. The DNA for the CDR3 is TGTGCCAGCCTCGACGGGGGGGCAGGAAATTCACCCCTCCACTTT.

This clonotype has at least ten counts. The chain carries TRBV4-3 and TRBJ2-1, with TRBD2 matching 11 bases. This CDR3 contains 16 residues. The germline CDR1 and CDR2 sequences are LGHNA and YSLEER. Germline trimming cut 0 bases from V and 6 bases from J; bases unmatched to any gene: 4. In DNA, the CDR3 is TGCGCCAGCAGCCAAGATATTCTAGCGGGAGGCAATGAGCAGTTCTTC. It encodes CASSQDILAGGNEQFF.

The table lists this clonotype with many counts. V and J are TRBV12-3 or TRBV12-4 and TRBJ1-2, with D possibly TRBD1 on 6 matching bases. V was shortened by 4 bases and J by 4 bases, with 19 bases between the two germline ends. The CDR3 extends over 16 amino acids. CDR3 nucleotide sequence: TGTGCCAGCAGTTCGGGCCTCGGGACATCAGTCTATGGCTACACCTTC. It encodes CASSSGLGTSVYGYTF.